What follows are 7 T cell receptor beta chains derived from one specimen sequenced in a study of shared clonotypes between healthy human individuals. Profiled with immunoSEQ multiplex PCR; TCRdb holds only in-frame clones, not every one. The sample includes about 110,000 clones, 55% to 70% of them seen just once. The sample comprised memory CD8+ T cells sorted from blood. Subset denoted: CD45RO+ cells pooled with CCR7-negative TemRA cells. The receptors stem from a woman younger than 45 in good health.

This clone came up once. This chain joins TRBV7-2 and TRBJ2-3; 7 bases fit TRBD2. Germline values: CDR1 SGHTA, CDR2 FQGNSA. There are 14 residues in the CDR3. The V segment lost 3 bases and the J segment 3 bases; nucleotides outside the gene matches: 3. The CDR3 reads CASSFRGRTDTQYF. The DNA for the CDR3 is TGTGCCAGCAGCTTTCGCGGGAGAACAGATACGCAGTATTTT.

The V call is TRBV18, the J call TRBJ1-5; D is perhaps TRBD1 (5 bases). This CDR3 has 15 residues. Germline V CDR1 and CDR2: KGHSH, LQKENI. The ends were cut back, 0 bases at V and 7 bases at J, with 13 bases in the middle. CDR3 region: CASSPPGVGEQPQHF. The CDR3 nucleotides read TGTGCCAGCTCACCACCGGGGGTAGGGGAACAGCCCCAGCATTTT.

The chain has TRBV20-1 and TRBJ2-7; D remains ambiguous. With 4 bases removed from V and 5 bases from J, the gap between germline ends came to 9 bases. Germline-derived CDR1 and CDR2 are DFQATT and SNEGSKA (reference sequence). The CDR3 sequence is 11 residues long. This CDR3 reads CSANRGHEQYF. CDR3 sequence (DNA): TGCAGTGCTAATCGTGGACACGAGCAGTACTTC.

CDR3 amino acids: CASSPRRGEGTEAFF. In nucleotides, the CDR3 is TGTGCCAGCTCACCACGCCGTGGGGAGGGTACTGAAGCTTTCTTT. The chain couples TRBV18 to TRBJ1-1; D is undetermined. Germline-derived CDR1 and CDR2 are KGHSH and LQKENI. Trimming left V 1 base short and J 5 bases short, with 14 bases between. This CDR3 spans 15 amino acids.

The chain recombines TRBV6-1 with TRBJ2-7; 11 bases are a match to TRBD2. V lost 9 bases and J lost 6; bases outside the gene matches: 1. The CDR3 length is 11 residues. Germline CDR1 MNHNS, CDR2 SASEGT. The CDR3 region is CASLAGGEQYF. The CDR3 DNA sequence: TGTGCCAGTCTAGCGGGAGGCGAGCAGTACTTC.

The V call is TRBV23-1, the J call TRBJ1-3; possibly TRBD1 for D (5 bases). TRBV23-1 is classed as an ORF, of uncertain function. This CDR3 comprises 18 residues. Trimming stripped 0 bases from V and 1 base from J, with 16 bases between. Here the CDR3 DNA reads TGCGCCAGCAGTCAATCGGGGCCGCGGGGCATATCTGGAAACACCATATATTTT. Protein product: CASSQSGPRGISGNTIYF.

This chain joins TRBV19 and TRBJ1-1; TRBD1 might be the D (6 bases). V was pared by 0 bases and J by 10 bases, with 18 bases between. CDR1 and CDR2 from the germline V gene are LNHDA and SQIVND (reference sequence). The CDR3 is 15 residues long. For the CDR3, the DNA is TGTGCCAGTAGTATAGAGAGGACAGCATCCTTTGGAGCTTTCTTT. Its protein product is CASSIERTASFGAFF.